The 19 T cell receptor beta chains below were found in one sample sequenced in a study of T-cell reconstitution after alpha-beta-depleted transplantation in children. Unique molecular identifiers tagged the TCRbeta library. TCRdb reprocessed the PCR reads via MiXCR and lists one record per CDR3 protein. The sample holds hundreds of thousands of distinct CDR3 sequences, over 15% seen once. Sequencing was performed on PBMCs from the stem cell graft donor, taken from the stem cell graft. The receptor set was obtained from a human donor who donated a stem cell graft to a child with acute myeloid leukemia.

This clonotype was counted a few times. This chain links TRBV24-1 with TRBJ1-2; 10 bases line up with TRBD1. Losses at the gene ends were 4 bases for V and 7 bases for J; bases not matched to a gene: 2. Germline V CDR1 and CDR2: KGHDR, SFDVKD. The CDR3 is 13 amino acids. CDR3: CATSDGTGAGYTF. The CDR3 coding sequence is TGTGCCACCAGTGACGGGACAGGGGCTGGCTACACCTTC.

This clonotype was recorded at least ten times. The CDR3 region is CASSLGTGWTEAFF. The CDR3 nucleotides are TGTGCCAGCAGCTTAGGAACTGGGTGGACTGAAGCTTTCTTT. The chain combines TRBV7-2 with TRBJ1-1; unclear D gene. V lost 1 base and J lost 5, with 11 bases in between. The CDR3 is 14 residues long. Germline CDR1 SGHTA, CDR2 FQGNSA.

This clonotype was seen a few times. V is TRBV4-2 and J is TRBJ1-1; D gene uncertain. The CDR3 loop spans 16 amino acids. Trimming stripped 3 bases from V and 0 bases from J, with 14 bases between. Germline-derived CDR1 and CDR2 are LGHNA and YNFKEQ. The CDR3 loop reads CASSQIAAGMNTEAFF. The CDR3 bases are TGTGCCAGCAGCCAGATCGCGGCGGGGATGAACACTGAAGCTTTCTTT.

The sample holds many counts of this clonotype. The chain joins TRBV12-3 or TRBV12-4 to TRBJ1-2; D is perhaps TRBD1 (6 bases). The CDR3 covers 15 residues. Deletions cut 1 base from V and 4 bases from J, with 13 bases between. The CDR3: CASSLVQGGSYGYTF. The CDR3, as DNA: TGTGCCAGCAGTTTAGTACAGGGTGGGTCCTATGGCTACACCTTC.

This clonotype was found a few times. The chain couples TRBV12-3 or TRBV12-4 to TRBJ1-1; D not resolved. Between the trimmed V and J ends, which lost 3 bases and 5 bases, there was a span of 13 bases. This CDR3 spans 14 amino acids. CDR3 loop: CASSFSEGKTEAFF. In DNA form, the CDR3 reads TGTGCCAGCAGTTTTTCAGAAGGAAAAACTGAAGCTTTCTTT.

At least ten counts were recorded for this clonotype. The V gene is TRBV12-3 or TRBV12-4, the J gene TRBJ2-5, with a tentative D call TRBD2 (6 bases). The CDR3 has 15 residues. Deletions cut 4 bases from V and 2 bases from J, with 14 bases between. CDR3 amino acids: CASSSFGTLQETQYF. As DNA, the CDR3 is TGTGCCAGCAGTTCCTTCGGGACTCTACAAGAGACCCAGTACTTC.

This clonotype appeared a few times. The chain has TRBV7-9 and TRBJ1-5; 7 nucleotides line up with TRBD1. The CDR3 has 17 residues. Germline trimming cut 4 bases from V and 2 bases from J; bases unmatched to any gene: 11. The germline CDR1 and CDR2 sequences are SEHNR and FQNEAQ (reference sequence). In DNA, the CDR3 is TGTGCCAGCAGCTCAGACAGGGATGGAGGCGGCAATCAGCCCCAGCATTTT. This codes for CASSSDRDGGGNQPQHF.

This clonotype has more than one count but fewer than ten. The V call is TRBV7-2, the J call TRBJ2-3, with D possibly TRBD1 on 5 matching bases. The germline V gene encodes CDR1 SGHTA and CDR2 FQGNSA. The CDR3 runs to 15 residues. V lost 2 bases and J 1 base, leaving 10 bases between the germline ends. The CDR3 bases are TGTGCCAGCAGCTTAAATATACAGGGCACAGATACGCAGTATTTT. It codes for CASSLNIQGTDTQYF.

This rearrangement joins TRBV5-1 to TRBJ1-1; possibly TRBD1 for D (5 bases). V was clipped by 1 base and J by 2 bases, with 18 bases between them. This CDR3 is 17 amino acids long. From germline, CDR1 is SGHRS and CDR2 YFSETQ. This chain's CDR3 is CASSLSPSTGPNTEAFF. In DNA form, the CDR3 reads TGCGCCAGCAGCTTGAGTCCCAGTACGGGGCCTAACACTGAAGCTTTCTTT.

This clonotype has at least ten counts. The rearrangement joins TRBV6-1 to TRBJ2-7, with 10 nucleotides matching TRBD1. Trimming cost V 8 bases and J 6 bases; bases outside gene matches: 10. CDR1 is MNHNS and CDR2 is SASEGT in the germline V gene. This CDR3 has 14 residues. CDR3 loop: CASCPGTGACEQYF. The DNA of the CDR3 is TGTGCCAGCTGCCCCGGGACAGGGGCCTGCGAGCAGTACTTC.

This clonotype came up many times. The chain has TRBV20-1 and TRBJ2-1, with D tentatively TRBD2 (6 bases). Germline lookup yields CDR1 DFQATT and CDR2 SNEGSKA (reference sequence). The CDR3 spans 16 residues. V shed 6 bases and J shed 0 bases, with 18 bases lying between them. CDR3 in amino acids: CSAYETPGSSYNEQFF. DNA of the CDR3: TGCAGTGCCTATGAGACCCCCGGGAGCTCCTACAATGAGCAGTTCTTC.

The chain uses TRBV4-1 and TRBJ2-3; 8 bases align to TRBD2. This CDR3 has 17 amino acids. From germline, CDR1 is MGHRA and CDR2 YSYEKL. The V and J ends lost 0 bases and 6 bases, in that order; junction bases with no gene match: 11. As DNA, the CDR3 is TGCGCCAGCAGCCAAGACCCCGCGGGGGGTTTCGGGGATACGCAGTATTTT. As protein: CASSQDPAGGFGDTQYF.

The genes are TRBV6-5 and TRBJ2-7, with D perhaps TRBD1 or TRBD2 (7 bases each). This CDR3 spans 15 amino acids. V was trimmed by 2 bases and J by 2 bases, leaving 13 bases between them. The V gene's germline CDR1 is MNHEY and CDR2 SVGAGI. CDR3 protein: CASSYQGGETYEQYF. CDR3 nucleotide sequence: TGTGCCAGCAGTTACCAGGGGGGGGAAACCTACGAGCAGTACTTC.

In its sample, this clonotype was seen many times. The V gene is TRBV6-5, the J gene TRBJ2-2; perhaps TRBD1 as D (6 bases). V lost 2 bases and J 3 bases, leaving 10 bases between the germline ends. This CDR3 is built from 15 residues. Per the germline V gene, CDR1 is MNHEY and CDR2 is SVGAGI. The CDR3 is CASSYTSGDTGELFF. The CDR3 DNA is TGTGCCAGCAGTTACACCTCAGGGGACACCGGGGAGCTGTTTTTT.

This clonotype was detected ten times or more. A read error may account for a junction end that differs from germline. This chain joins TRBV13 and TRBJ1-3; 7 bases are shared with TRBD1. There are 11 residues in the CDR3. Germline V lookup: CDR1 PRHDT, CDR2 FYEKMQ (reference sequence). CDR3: CASSSSQGSNF. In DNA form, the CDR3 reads TGTGCCAGCAGCTCCTCACAGGGGTCGAATTTT.

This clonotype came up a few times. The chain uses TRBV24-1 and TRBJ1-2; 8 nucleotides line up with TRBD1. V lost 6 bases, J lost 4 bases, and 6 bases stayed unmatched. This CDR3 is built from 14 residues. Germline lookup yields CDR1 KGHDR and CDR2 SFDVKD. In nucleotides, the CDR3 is TGTGCCACCAGTTTGGGGACAGGTGTCTATGGCTACACCTTC. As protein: CATSLGTGVYGYTF.

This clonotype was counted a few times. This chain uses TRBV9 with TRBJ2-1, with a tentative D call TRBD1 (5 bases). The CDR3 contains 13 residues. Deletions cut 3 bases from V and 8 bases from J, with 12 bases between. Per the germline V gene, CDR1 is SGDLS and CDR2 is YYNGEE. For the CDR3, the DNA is TGTGCCAGCAGCGGTGTAGGGGAAGATGAGCAGTTCTTC. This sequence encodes CASSGVGEDEQFF.

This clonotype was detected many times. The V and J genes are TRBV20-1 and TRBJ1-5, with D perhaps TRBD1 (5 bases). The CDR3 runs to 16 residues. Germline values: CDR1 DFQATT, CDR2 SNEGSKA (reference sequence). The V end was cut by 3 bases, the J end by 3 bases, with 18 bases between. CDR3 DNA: TGCAGTGCTAGGAGTGGCGGGGGAGCCCACAATCAGCCCCAGCATTTT. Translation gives CSARSGGGAHNQPQHF.

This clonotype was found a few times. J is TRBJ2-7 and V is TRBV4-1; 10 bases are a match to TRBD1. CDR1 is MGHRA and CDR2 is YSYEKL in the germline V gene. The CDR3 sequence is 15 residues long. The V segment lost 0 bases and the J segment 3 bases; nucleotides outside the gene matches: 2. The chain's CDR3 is CASSQEGDRGYEQYF. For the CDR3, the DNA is TGCGCCAGCAGCCAAGAGGGGGACAGGGGCTACGAGCAGTACTTC.